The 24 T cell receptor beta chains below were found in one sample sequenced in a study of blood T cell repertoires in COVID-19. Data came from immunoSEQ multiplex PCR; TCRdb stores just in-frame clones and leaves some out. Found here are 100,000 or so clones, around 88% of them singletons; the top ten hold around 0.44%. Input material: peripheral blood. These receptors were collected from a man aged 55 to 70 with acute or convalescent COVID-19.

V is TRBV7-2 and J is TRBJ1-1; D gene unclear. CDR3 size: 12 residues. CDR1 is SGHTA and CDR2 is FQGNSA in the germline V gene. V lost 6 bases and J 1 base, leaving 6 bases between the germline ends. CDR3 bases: TGTGCCAGCAGGCGGCAGAACACTGAAGCTTTCTTT. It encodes CASRRQNTEAFF.

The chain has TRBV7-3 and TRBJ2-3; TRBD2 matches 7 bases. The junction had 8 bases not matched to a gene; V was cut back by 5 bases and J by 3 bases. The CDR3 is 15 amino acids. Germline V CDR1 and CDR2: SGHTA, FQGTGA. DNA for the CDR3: TGTGCCAGCAGCGCACCTAGCGGTGGTACAGATACGCAGTATTTT. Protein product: CASSAPSGGTDTQYF.

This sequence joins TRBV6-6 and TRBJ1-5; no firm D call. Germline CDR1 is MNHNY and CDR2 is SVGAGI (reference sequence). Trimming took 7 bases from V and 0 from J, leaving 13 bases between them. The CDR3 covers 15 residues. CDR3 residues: CASNDVTYSNQPQHF. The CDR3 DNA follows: TGTGCCAGCAACGATGTTACCTATAGCAATCAGCCCCAGCATTTT.

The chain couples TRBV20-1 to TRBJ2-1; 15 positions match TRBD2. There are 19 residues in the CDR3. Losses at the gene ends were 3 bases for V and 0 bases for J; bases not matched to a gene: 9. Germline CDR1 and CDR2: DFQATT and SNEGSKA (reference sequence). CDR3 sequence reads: CSASSPGLAGGGSYNEQFF. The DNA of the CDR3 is TGCAGTGCTAGTTCTCCGGGACTAGCGGGAGGAGGCTCCTACAATGAGCAGTTCTTC.

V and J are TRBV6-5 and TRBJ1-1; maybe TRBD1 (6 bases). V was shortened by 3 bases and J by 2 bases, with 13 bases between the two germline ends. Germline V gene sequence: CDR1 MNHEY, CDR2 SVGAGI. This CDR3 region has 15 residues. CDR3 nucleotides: TGTGCCAGCAGTTATAGGGACAATTCCAACACTGAAGCTTTCTTT. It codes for CASSYRDNSNTEAFF.

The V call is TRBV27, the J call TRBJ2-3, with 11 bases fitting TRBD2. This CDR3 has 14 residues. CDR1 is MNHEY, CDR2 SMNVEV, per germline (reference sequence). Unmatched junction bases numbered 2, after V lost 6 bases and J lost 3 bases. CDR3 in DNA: TGTGCCAGCAGACGGACTAGCGGGACAGATACGCAGTATTTT. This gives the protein CASRRTSGTDTQYF.

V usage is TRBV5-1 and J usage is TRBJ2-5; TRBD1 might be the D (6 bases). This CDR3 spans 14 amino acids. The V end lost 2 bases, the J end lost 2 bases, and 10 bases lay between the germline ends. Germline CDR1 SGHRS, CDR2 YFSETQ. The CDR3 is CASSFTGLQETQYF. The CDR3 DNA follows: TGCGCCAGCAGCTTCACAGGGTTACAAGAGACCCAGTACTTC.

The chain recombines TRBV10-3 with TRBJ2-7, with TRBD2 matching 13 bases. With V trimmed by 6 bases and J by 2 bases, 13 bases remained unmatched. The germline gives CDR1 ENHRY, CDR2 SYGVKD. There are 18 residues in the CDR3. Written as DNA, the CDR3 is TGTGCCATCAGCCCGAGTCAGGGGACTAGCGGGAACCCCTACGAGCAGTACTTC. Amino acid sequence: CAISPSQGTSGNPYEQYF.

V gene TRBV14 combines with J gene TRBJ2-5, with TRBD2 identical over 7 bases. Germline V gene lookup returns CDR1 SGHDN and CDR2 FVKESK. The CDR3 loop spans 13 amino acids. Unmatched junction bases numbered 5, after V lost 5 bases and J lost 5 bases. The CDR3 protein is CASSGSGGETQYF. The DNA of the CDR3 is TGTGCCAGCAGCGGCTCCGGGGGGGAGACCCAGTACTTC.

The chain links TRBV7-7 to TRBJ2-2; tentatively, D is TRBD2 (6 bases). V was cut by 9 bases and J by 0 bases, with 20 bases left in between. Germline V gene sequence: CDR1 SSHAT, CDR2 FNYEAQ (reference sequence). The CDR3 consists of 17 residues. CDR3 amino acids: CARVNGGTFANTGELFF. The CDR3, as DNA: TGTGCCAGGGTAAATGGAGGGACGTTCGCGAACACCGGGGAGCTGTTTTTT. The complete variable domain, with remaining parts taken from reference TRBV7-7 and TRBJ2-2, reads GAGVSQSPRYKVTKRGQDVTLRCDPISSHATLYWYQQALGQGPEFLTYFNYEAQPDKSGLPSDRFSAERPEGSISTLTIQRTEQRDSAMYRCARVNGGTFANTGELFFGEGSRLTVL.

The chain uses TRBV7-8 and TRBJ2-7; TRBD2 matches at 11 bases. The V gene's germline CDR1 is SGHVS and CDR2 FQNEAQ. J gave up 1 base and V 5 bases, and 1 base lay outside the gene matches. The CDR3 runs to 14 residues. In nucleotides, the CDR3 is TGTGCCAGCAGCACTAGCGGGAGTTCCTACGAGCAGTACTTC. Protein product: CASSTSGSSYEQYF.

For the CDR3, the DNA is TGTGCCACCAGTGACCAGACTAGCGGTCCAGTGGATACGCAGTATTTT. It yields the protein CATSDQTSGPVDTQYF. The rearrangement joins TRBV24-1 to TRBJ2-3; 9 bases align to TRBD2. In germline, CDR1 is KGHDR, CDR2 SFDVKD. The V and J ends lost 4 bases and 6 bases, in that order; junction bases with no gene match: 10. The CDR3 covers 16 residues.

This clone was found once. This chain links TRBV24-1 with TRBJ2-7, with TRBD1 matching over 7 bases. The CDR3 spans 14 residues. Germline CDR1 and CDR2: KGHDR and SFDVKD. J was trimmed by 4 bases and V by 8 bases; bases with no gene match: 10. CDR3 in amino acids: CATNMRGPKYEQYF. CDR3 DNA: TGTGCCACCAACATGAGGGGGCCGAAGTACGAGCAGTACTTC.

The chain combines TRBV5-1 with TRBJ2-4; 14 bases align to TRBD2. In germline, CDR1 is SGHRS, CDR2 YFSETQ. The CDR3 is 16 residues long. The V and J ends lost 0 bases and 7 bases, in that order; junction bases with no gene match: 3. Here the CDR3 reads CASSLAGTSGSNIQYF. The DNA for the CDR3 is TGCGCCAGCAGCTTGGCCGGGACTAGCGGGAGTAACATTCAGTACTTC.

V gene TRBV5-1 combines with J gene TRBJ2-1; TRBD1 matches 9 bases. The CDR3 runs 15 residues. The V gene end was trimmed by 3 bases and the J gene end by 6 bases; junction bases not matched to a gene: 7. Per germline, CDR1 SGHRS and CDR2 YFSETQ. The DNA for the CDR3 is TGCGCCAGCAGCTCTGGAGGGACAGGGTCCAATGAGCAGTTCTTC. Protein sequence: CASSSGGTGSNEQFF. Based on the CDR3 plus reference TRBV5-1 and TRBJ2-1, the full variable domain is KAGVTQTPRYLIKTRGQQVTLSCSPISGHRSVSWYQQTPGQGLQFLFEYFSETQRNKGNFPGRFSGRQFSNSRSEMNVSTLELGDSALYLCASSSGGTGSNEQFFGPGTRLTVL.

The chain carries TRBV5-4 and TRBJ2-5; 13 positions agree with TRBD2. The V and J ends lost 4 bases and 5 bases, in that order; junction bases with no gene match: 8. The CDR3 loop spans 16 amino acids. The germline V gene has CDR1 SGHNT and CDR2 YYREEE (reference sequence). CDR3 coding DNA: TGTGCCAGCAGCGCGAAACTAGCGGGGGGGGAGGAGACCCAGTACTTC. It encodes CASSAKLAGGEETQYF.

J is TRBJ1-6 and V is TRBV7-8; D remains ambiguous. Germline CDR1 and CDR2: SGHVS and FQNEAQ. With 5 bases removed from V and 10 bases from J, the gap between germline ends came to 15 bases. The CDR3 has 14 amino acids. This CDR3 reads CASSPREGNSPLHF. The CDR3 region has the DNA TGTGCCAGCAGCCCTCGGGAGGGAAACTCACCCCTCCACTTT.

CDR3 coding DNA: TGTGCCAGTAGTATAGTGAAGGGGGCAAATCAGCCCCAGCATTTT. This encodes CASSIVKGANQPQHF. The chain combines TRBV19 with TRBJ1-5; 7 positions match TRBD1. There are 15 residues in the CDR3. V lost 1 base and J lost 4; bases outside the gene matches: 4. CDR1 is LNHDA, CDR2 SQIVND, per germline (reference sequence).

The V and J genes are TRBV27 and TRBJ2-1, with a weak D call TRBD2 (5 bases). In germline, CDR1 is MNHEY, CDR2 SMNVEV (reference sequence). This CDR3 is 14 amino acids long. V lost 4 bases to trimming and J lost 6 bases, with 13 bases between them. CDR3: CASSSVMAGNEQFF. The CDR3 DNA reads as TGTGCCAGCAGTTCCGTGATGGCGGGCAATGAGCAGTTCTTC.

The chain's CDR3 is CATSDPRTGNTEAFF. The CDR3 nucleotides are TGTGCCACCAGTGACCCCCGGACAGGGAACACTGAAGCTTTCTTT. The chain joins TRBV24-1 to TRBJ1-1, with 7 bases fitting TRBD1. With 4 bases clipped from V and 1 base from J, the junction kept 5 bases outside the gene matches. Germline assignment: CDR1 KGHDR and CDR2 SFDVKD. The length of the CDR3 is 15 residues.

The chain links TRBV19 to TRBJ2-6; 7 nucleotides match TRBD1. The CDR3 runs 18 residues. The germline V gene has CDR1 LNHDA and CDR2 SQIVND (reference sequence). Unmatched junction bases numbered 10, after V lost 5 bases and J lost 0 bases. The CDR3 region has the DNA TGTGCCAGTAGTGGTCGGGACAGATCTTACTCTGGGGCCAACGTCCTGACTTTC. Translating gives CASSGRDRSYSGANVLTF.

The CDR3 loop is CASSLVASTDTQYF. As DNA, the CDR3 is TGTGCCAGCAGCTTAGTCGCGAGCACAGATACGCAGTATTTT. The chain joins TRBV7-8 to TRBJ2-3; unclear D gene. The CDR3 is 14 residues long. The V gene lost 1 base and the J gene lost 0 bases, with 5 bases spanning the gap. Germline-derived CDR1 and CDR2 are SGHVS and FQNEAQ.

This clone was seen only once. CDR3 region: CASSLTGSAYNEQFF. CDR3 nucleotides: TGTGCCAGCAGCCTGACCGGTAGCGCCTACAATGAGCAGTTCTTC. The chain uses TRBV5-5 and TRBJ2-1, with D possibly matching TRBD2 (5 bases). Looked up from germline, CDR1 is SGHKS and CDR2 is YYEKEE (reference sequence). V dropped 4 bases and J dropped 2 bases, with 13 bases sitting between them. The CDR3 is 15 residues long.

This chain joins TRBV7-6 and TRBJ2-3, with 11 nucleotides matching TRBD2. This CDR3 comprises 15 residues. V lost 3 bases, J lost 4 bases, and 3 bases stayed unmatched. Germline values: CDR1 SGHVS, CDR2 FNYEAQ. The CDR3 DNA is TGTGCCAGCAGCTTTCTAGCGGGAGGCGCAGATACGCAGTATTTT. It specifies CASSFLAGGADTQYF.